What follows are 25 T cell receptor beta chains derived from one specimen sequenced in a study of Graves' ophthalmopathy and Graves' hyperthyroidism. The study amplified TCR beta CDR3 regions using RNA transcripts. RT-PCR with HTBI primers came first, then second-round multiplex PCR. MiXCR, run by TCRdb on the multiplex PCR reads, gives a single entry per CDR3 protein. The repertoire holds over a million distinct CDR3 sequences, with around a third as singletons. Sequenced material: peripheral blood or thyroid tissue (not recorded which). The origin of the receptors is an adult man with Graves' hyperthyroidism.

In this sample, this clonotype turned up a few times. A much larger clone sits a single nucleotide away, making a read error possible. V usage is TRBV12-3 or TRBV12-4 and J usage is TRBJ1-5, with D unclear. Between the trimmed V and J ends, which lost 7 bases and 4 bases, there was a span of 8 bases. The CDR3 runs 12 residues. The CDR3 nucleotides are TGTGCCAGCACGGCCACAAATCAGCCCCAGCATTTT. This codes for CASTATNQPQHF.

This clonotype came up many times. The V and J genes are TRBV6-5 and TRBJ2-7; 9 bases match TRBD1. Germline values: CDR1 MNHEY, CDR2 SVGAGI. Trimming took 5 bases from V and 5 from J; bases not matched to a gene: 7. The CDR3 is made up of 14 amino acids. CDR3 DNA sequence: TGTGCCAGCAGTCCCGGGACAGGGCTCAACGAGCAGTACTTC. It yields the protein CASSPGTGLNEQYF.

The chain combines TRBV25-1 with TRBJ2-6; maybe TRBD2 (6 bases). In germline, CDR1 is MGHDK, CDR2 SYGVNS. CDR3 size: 17 residues. V dropped 1 base and J dropped 9 bases, with 19 bases sitting between them. The CDR3, as DNA: TGTGCCAGCAGTGAATTCCCGGGGCGGGACCGTTACAACGTCCTGACTTTC. The encoded protein is CASSEFPGRDRYNVLTF.

The chain links TRBV29-1 to TRBJ1-1; D is uncertain. The ends were cut back, 8 bases at V and 5 bases at J, with 12 bases in the middle. This CDR3 comprises 11 residues. CDR1 and CDR2 from the germline V gene are SQVTM and ANQGSEA. Written as DNA, the CDR3 is TGCAGCAGTTTATCGGAGACTGAAGCTTTCTTT. Its protein product is CSSLSETEAFF.

The rearrangement uses TRBV15 and TRBJ2-3; 9 bases map to TRBD2. The CDR3 totals 16 residues. Trimming cost V 4 bases and J 3 bases; bases outside gene matches: 8. CDR1 LNHNV and CDR2 YYDKDF come from the germline V gene (reference sequence). The CDR3 nucleotides read TGTGCCACCAGCAAGCGGAGCGGGGGGTTGACAGATACGCAGTATTTT. It yields the protein CATSKRSGGLTDTQYF.

The chain recombines TRBV5-1 with TRBJ2-7; perhaps TRBD2 as D (6 bases). The CDR3 is 15 residues long. CDR1 is SGHRS and CDR2 is YFSETQ in the germline V gene. V was pared by 2 bases and J by 1 base, with 13 bases between. CDR3 loop: CASSFGGGGSYEQYF. CDR3 sequence (DNA): TGCGCCAGCAGCTTTGGGGGAGGCGGATCCTACGAGCAGTACTTC.

J is TRBJ2-7 and V is TRBV5-6, with 10 bases fitting TRBD1. CDR1 is SGHDT and CDR2 is YYEEEE in the germline V gene. The V segment lost 3 bases and the J segment 2 bases; nucleotides outside the gene matches: 17. This CDR3 contains 19 residues. The CDR3 DNA is TGTGCCAGCAGCTCCCGGGACAGGGGAACGTGGGGTCGGCCCTACGAGCAGTACTTC. Protein sequence: CASSSRDRGTWGRPYEQYF.

This clonotype was observed at least ten times. The J gene is TRBJ1-2, the V gene TRBV25-1; D is ambiguous. The CDR3 covers 13 residues. The germline V gene has CDR1 MGHDK and CDR2 SYGVNS. Trimming pared 6 bases from V and 0 bases from J, leaving 8 bases between. The CDR3 here is CASRYGANYGYTF. The CDR3 DNA follows: TGTGCCAGCAGGTACGGGGCTAACTATGGCTACACCTTC.

The chain carries TRBV24-1 and TRBJ1-5; 8 nucleotides match TRBD1. The V segment lost 4 bases and the J segment 1 base; nucleotides outside the gene matches: 8. The CDR3 covers 17 residues. CDR1 and CDR2 from the germline V gene are KGHDR and SFDVKD. The chain's CDR3 is CATSDTGQGGSNQPQHF. CDR3 DNA sequence: TGTGCCACCAGTGACACCGGACAGGGAGGCAGCAATCAGCCCCAGCATTTT.

Comments on this clonotype: A much larger clonotype is one base distant, so this may be a read error. J is TRBJ2-7 and V is TRBV7-6; 10 positions agree with TRBD1. V lost 5 bases, J lost 5 bases, and 6 bases stayed unmatched. The length of the CDR3 is 14 residues. Germline CDR1 reads SGHVS; CDR2 reads FNYEAQ. The CDR3 region is CASSPGDRGDEQYF. The CDR3, as DNA: TGTGCCAGCAGCCCCGGGGACAGGGGAGACGAGCAGTACTTC.

On this clonotype: The junction shows a germline mismatch at one end, possibly a read error. The rearrangement uses TRBV10-3 and TRBJ1-2; D is undetermined. The germline gives CDR1 ENHRY, CDR2 SYGVKD. The CDR3 runs to 13 residues. The CDR3: CAISDHGNYGYTF. Here the CDR3 DNA reads TGTGCCATCAGTGACCACGGGAACTATGGCTACACATTC.

J is TRBJ1-2 and V is TRBV6-5, with 10 bases that match TRBD1. The germline V gene encodes CDR1 MNHEY and CDR2 SVGAGI. The CDR3 covers 13 residues. V shed 10 bases, J shed 12 bases, and the junction held 14 bases outside the gene matches. The CDR3 sequence is CAINDGTGVGNTF. CDR3 nucleotide sequence: TGTGCCATCAACGACGGGACAGGGGTTGGAAACACCTTC.

This clonotype was seen many times. The chain employs TRBV7-8 and TRBJ2-7, with D possibly being TRBD1 (5 bases). The length of the CDR3 is 15 residues. Trimming stripped 1 base from V and 6 bases from J, with 16 bases between. The germline CDR1 and CDR2 sequences are SGHVS and FQNEAQ. CDR3 sequence reads: CASSLVGAAHGEQYF. Written as DNA, the CDR3 is TGTGCCAGCAGCTTAGTTGGGGCTGCCCACGGCGAGCAGTACTTC.

As to this clonotype: Germline is not matched at one junction end, which may reflect a read error. V and J are TRBV29-1 and TRBJ2-7; possibly TRBD1 or TRBD2 for D (5 bases each). CDR3 length: 13 amino acids. Germline V gene sequence: CDR1 SQVTM, CDR2 ANQGSEA. The CDR3 sequence: CSGGNFGAGELYF. The CDR3 DNA is TGCAGCGGAGGGAATTTTGGGGCCGGGGAGCTGTACTTC.

This chain connects TRBV20-1 to TRBJ1-6, with D unresolved. This CDR3 is built from 15 residues. Germline V gene sequence: CDR1 DFQATT, CDR2 SNEGSKA (reference sequence). V lost 2 bases and J lost 7, with 15 bases in between. CDR3 loop: CSARLITGMNSPLHF. CDR3 sequence (DNA): TGCAGTGCTAGATTGATTACGGGGATGAATTCACCCCTCCACTTT.

The chain uses TRBV19 and TRBJ2-6; 8 nucleotides line up with TRBD1. This CDR3 is built from 17 residues. J was trimmed by 4 bases and V by 5 bases; bases with no gene match: 10. Germline lookup yields CDR1 LNHDA and CDR2 SQIVND (reference sequence). DNA of the CDR3: TGTGCCAGTAGTCCACGGACAGGGTCGGGAGGGGCCAACGTCCTGACTTTC. It is translated as CASSPRTGSGGANVLTF.

The chain has TRBV30 and TRBJ2-7; TRBD1 might be the D (5 bases). The CDR3 runs 13 residues. V was cut by 2 bases and J by 6 bases, with 14 bases left in between. Germline-derived CDR1 and CDR2 are GTSNPN and SVGIG (reference sequence). The CDR3 nucleotides read TGTGCCTGGAGTTTGGGGCAGGGTGTCGAGCAGTACTTC. It specifies CAWSLGQGVEQYF.

This clonotype was detected ten times or more. The J gene is TRBJ1-2, the V gene TRBV5-1, with a weak D call TRBD1 (5 bases). The germline V and J ends were trimmed by 0 bases and 2 bases, with 8 bases remaining between them. Per the germline V gene, CDR1 is SGHRS and CDR2 is YFSETQ. The CDR3 is 14 amino acids. In nucleotides, the CDR3 is TGCGCCAGCAGCTTGGATTCAGGGAACTATGGCTACACCTTC. It specifies CASSLDSGNYGYTF.

This clonotype was counted a few times. V usage is TRBV7-2 and J usage is TRBJ2-7, with D possibly matching TRBD1 (6 bases). The V end lost 5 bases, the J end lost 9 bases, and 17 bases lay between the germline ends. CDR1 and CDR2 from the germline V gene are SGHTA and FQGNSA. This CDR3 spans 13 amino acids. In DNA form, the CDR3 reads TGTGCCAGCAGCCCTTTCAACAGGGATTCGCAGTACTTC. It yields the protein CASSPFNRDSQYF.

This chain links TRBV25-1 with TRBJ1-2; D possibly corresponds to TRBD1 (5 bases). CDR3 size: 13 residues. Germline assignment: CDR1 MGHDK and CDR2 SYGVNS. As DNA, the CDR3 is TGTGCTAGTCAACGCAGGGTTAACTATGGCTACACCTTC. Its translation is CASQRRVNYGYTF.

The chain links TRBV10-2 to TRBJ1-2; 7 bases agree with TRBD1. With 10 bases clipped from V and 7 bases from J, the junction kept 12 bases outside the gene matches. This CDR3 contains 13 residues. CDR1 is WSHSY, CDR2 SAAADI, per germline. The CDR3 spells CAISPPDRAGYTF. CDR3 DNA: TGCGCCATCAGCCCGCCCGACAGGGCTGGCTACACCTTC.

This clonotype was counted only a few times. The chain uses TRBV19 and TRBJ1-5; 7 bases match TRBD1. The CDR3 sequence is 17 residues long. Trimming cost V 7 bases and J 1 base; bases outside gene matches: 13. Germline CDR1 LNHDA, CDR2 SQIVND (reference sequence). The chain's CDR3 is CASTPSTGALSNQPQHF. CDR3 DNA: TGTGCCAGTACCCCTTCCACAGGGGCTTTGAGCAATCAGCCCCAGCATTTT.

J is TRBJ1-2 and V is TRBV12-3 or TRBV12-4; D possibly corresponds to TRBD1 (6 bases). V shed 7 bases and J shed 6 bases, with 15 bases lying between them. This CDR3 is built from 13 residues. The CDR3 protein is CASTVTGRNGYTF. The CDR3 DNA is TGTGCCAGCACCGTAACAGGGAGAAATGGCTACACCTTC.

This clonotype was found a few times. The CDR3: CASSQGVKVQETQYF. In DNA form, the CDR3 reads TGTGCCAGCAGCCAAGGGGTGAAAGTCCAAGAGACCCAGTACTTC. V gene TRBV14 combines with J gene TRBJ2-5; no definite D call. CDR3 length: 15 residues. Germline V gene lookup returns CDR1 SGHDN and CDR2 FVKESK. Trimming stripped 1 base from V and 1 base from J, with 10 bases between. Full variable domain (outside the CDR3, taken from reference TRBV14 and TRBJ2-5): EAGVTQFPSHSVIEKGQTVTLRCDPISGHDNLYWYRRVMGKEIKFLLHFVKESKQDESGMPNNRFLAERTGGTYSTLKVQPAELEDSGVYFCASSQGVKVQETQYFGPGTRLLVL.

This clonotype was seen repeatedly, ten times or more. The gene calls are TRBV12-3 or TRBV12-4 and TRBJ1-6, with D unclear. V was trimmed by 0 bases and J by 9 bases, leaving 6 bases between them. There are 13 residues in the CDR3. CDR3 in amino acids: CASSLAGGSPLHF. CDR3 nucleotide sequence: TGTGCCAGCAGTTTAGCCGGTGGTTCACCCCTCCACTTT.